The rows below give T cell receptor beta chains drawn from one sample of a study of human T cells and chemical hapten exposure. TCRdb processed the RACE reads anew with MiXCR; each CDR3 protein has one entry. The sample has about 40,000 distinct CDR3 sequences; 3% to 3.5% are singletons. The sample was whole blood, taken in connection with sensitization to the hapten diphenylcyclopropenone (DPC). The receptor set was obtained from a man aged 35-49 years with alopecia areata. Some clones in this sample may be carry-over from other donors' samples. The CDR3 runs from the conserved cysteine through the conserved F or W. D genes are given only for firm matches. Expanded clones get a size class; other rows say once, few or many, or leave the size out.

CDR3 | DNA | J | size | V | D
CATSSGSWNEQFF | TGTGCCACCAGCAGCGGGAGCTGGAATGAGCAGTTCTTC | TRBJ2-1 | many | TRBV15 | NA
CSVGPSGTGTDTQYF | TGCAGCGTTGGACCTAGCGGGACCGGCACAGATACGCAGTATTTT | TRBJ2-3 | many | TRBV29-1 | TRBD2
CASSDTGSPIGGAFF | TGTGCCAGCAGCGACACCGGTTCTCCCATTGGGGGAGCTTTCTTT | TRBJ1-1 | many | TRBV7-9 | NA
CASSATGVRSPLHF | TGCGCCAGCAGCGCGACAGGGGTTAGGTCACCCCTCCACTTT | TRBJ1-6 | many | TRBV5-1 | TRBD1
CASSPTGGRGANVLTF | TGCGCCAGCAGCCCCACGGGGGGTAGGGGGGCCAACGTCCTGACTTTC | TRBJ2-6 | NA | TRBV4-1 | TRBD2
CASTGSQGIQPQHF | TGTGCCAGCACAGGGTCCCAGGGGATTCAGCCCCAGCATTTT | TRBJ1-5 | many | TRBV6-2/TRBV6-3 | NA
CATRGAANYGYTF | TGTGCCACCCGTGGGGCCGCCAACTATGGCTACACCTTC | TRBJ1-2 | NA | TRBV25-1 | NA
CASSLRGHGTGGYEQYF | TGTGCCAGCAGTTTAAGGGGCCACGGGACAGGGGGCTACGAGCAGTACTTC | TRBJ2-7 | many | TRBV28 | TRBD1
CASSLVRDSNTEAFF | TGTGCCAGCAGTTTAGTCAGGGATTCTAACACTGAAGCTTTCTTT | TRBJ1-1 | NA | TRBV12-3/TRBV12-4 | NA
CASWSGSTDTQYF | TGTGCCAGCTGGAGCGGGAGCACAGATACGCAGTATTTT | TRBJ2-3 | many | TRBV27 | NA
CASSRGNTEAFF | TGTGCCAGCAGCCGTGGGAACACTGAAGCTTTCTTT | TRBJ1-1 | many | TRBV4-2 | NA
CASSRLPGPYNEQFF | TGTGCCAGCAGCCGACTACCGGGCCCCTACAATGAGCAGTTCTTC | TRBJ2-1 | many | TRBV7-9 | NA
CASSLSGSGRFNEQFF | TGTGCCAGCAGCTTAAGCGGGAGCGGGAGGTTCAATGAGCAGTTCTTC | TRBJ2-1 | many | TRBV7-3 | TRBD2
CASRPGTTGSFNQPQHF | TGTGCCAGCAGGCCCGGGACGACAGGGTCGTTCAATCAGCCCCAGCATTTT | TRBJ1-5 | few | TRBV28 | TRBD1
CASSSLLAGGPITDTQYF | TGTGCCAGCAGCTCCCTACTAGCGGGAGGGCCGATCACAGATACGCAGTATTTT | TRBJ2-3 | many | TRBV27 | TRBD2
CASSPLATQETQYF | TGTGCCAGCTCACCACTCGCGACCCAAGAGACCCAGTACTTC | TRBJ2-5 | many | TRBV18 | NA
CASSLAPPEKLFF | TGTGCCAGCAGCTTAGCCCCCCCCGAAAAACTGTTTTTT | TRBJ1-4 | many | TRBV7-8 | NA
CASSSGARPGELFF | TGTGCCAGCAGCTCTGGGGCGCGGCCCGGGGAGCTGTTTTTT | TRBJ2-2 | many | TRBV7-3 | NA
CASRAGETYNEQFF | TGCGCCAGCCGAGCGGGCGAGACCTACAATGAGCAGTTCTTC | TRBJ2-1 | few | TRBV5-1 | NA
CASNDWDTEAFF | TGTGCCAGCAATGACTGGGACACTGAAGCTTTCTTT | TRBJ1-1 | many | TRBV6-2/TRBV6-3 | NA
CASMRLMEETQYF | TGTGCCAGCATGAGGCTGATGGAAGAGACCCAGTACTTC | TRBJ2-5 | many | TRBV2 | NA
CASSVDALVETQYF | TGTGCCAGCAGCGTAGATGCCCTAGTTGAGACCCAGTACTTC | TRBJ2-5 | many | TRBV9 | NA
CASSLAPDRVNEQFF | TGTGCCAGCAGTTTAGCCCCAGATCGGGTAAATGAGCAGTTCTTC | TRBJ2-1 | many | TRBV12-3/TRBV12-4 | NA
CASSRTGLGEQYF | TGCGCCAGCAGCCGGACAGGGTTAGGCGAGCAGTACTTC | TRBJ2-7 | many | TRBV5-1 | TRBD1
CASKTAGSGELFF | TGTGCCAGCAAAACGGCGGGATCCGGGGAGCTGTTTTTT | TRBJ2-2 | many | TRBV6-1 | NA
CASSLGTGSGQPQHF | TGTGCCAGCAGCTTAGGAACAGGGTCAGGTCAGCCCCAGCATTTT | TRBJ1-5 | many | TRBV7-9 | NA
CASSSTGSTNEKLFF | TGTGCCAGCAGTTCGACAGGGTCGACTAATGAAAAACTGTTTTTT | TRBJ1-4 | many | TRBV27 | TRBD1
CASSYDRGTQETQYF | TGTGCCAGCAGTTACGACAGGGGGACTCAAGAGACCCAGTACTTC | TRBJ2-5 | many | TRBV6-6 | TRBD1
CASSELATSNQPQHF | TGTGCCAGCAGTGAACTTGCTACTAGCAATCAGCCCCAGCATTTT | TRBJ1-5 | many | TRBV2 | NA
CASSLVGSFGSTGELFF | TGTGCCAGCAGCTTAGTAGGTTCATTCGGGAGTACCGGGGAGCTGTTTTTT | TRBJ2-2 | many | TRBV11-2 | NA
CSAPPGSGSGGTDTQYF | TGCAGTGCTCCCCCCGGGTCGGGGTCCGGGGGCACAGATACGCAGTATTTT | TRBJ2-3 | many | TRBV20-1 | NA
CASSKTLDTDTQYF | TGTGCCAGCAGCAAGACATTGGACACAGATACGCAGTATTTT | TRBJ2-3 | many | TRBV7-9 | NA
CASSRPRQGAFDEQFF | TGTGCCAGCAGCCGACCGAGACAGGGGGCTTTTGATGAGCAGTTCTTC | TRBJ2-1 | many | TRBV5-4 | TRBD1
CAIMDLGWSSYNEQFF | TGTGCCATCATGGACCTCGGGTGGAGCTCCTACAATGAGCAGTTCTTC | TRBJ2-1 | NA | TRBV10-3 | NA
CSAVRPDSSGREQYF | TGCAGTGCTGTCCGCCCGGACAGCTCGGGGCGCGAGCAGTACTTC | TRBJ2-7 | many | TRBV20-1 | NA
CASSPGTERDGYTF | TGTGCCAGCTCACCTGGGACAGAAAGGGATGGCTACACCTTC | TRBJ1-2 | few | TRBV18 | TRBD1
CASSSGKPIGETQYF | TGTGCCAGCAGTTCAGGGAAACCGATAGGGGAGACCCAGTACTTC | TRBJ2-5 | NA | TRBV27 | NA
CASSHRGPGYEQFF | TGTGCCAGCAGTCACCGGGGGCCCGGCTATGAGCAGTTCTTC | TRBJ2-1 | many | TRBV6-2/TRBV6-3 | NA
CASSLRATYEQYF | TGTGCCAGCAGCCTCCGGGCCACCTACGAGCAGTACTTC | TRBJ2-7 | many | TRBV7-9 | NA
CASSYSGANVLTF | TGTGCCAGCAGTTACTCTGGGGCCAACGTCCTGACTTTC | TRBJ2-6 | many | TRBV6-5 | NA
CASSPPGGYNEQFF | TGTGCCAGCAGCCCCCCGGGTGGGTACAATGAGCAGTTCTTC | TRBJ2-1 | many | TRBV11-2 | NA
CASSLRAGVTDTQYF | TGTGCCAGCAGTTTAAGAGCGGGAGTCACAGATACGCAGTATTTT | TRBJ2-3 | many | TRBV12-3/TRBV12-4 | TRBD2
CASRDPGQGVGTEAFF | TGTGCCAGTAGGGACCCGGGACAGGGAGTTGGCACTGAAGCTTTCTTT | TRBJ1-1 | NA | TRBV19 | TRBD1
CASSEGEQPVKNEQFF | TGTGCCAGCAGCGAGGGGGAACAGCCCGTGAAAAATGAGCAGTTCTTC | TRBJ2-1 | many | TRBV9 | NA
CASSPQETQYF | TGTGCCAGCTCACCGCAAGAGACCCAGTACTTC | TRBJ2-5 | medium-sized | TRBV18 | NA
CSATFSLGPEYF | TGCAGTGCTACATTTAGTCTTGGGCCAGAGTATTTT | TRBJ2-3 | many | TRBV20-1 | NA
CASSASPAGAGELFF | TGTGCCAGCAGCGCATCTCCTGCAGGGGCCGGGGAGCTGTTTTTT | TRBJ2-2 | few | TRBV7-9 | NA
CASQIQGSYGYTF | TGTGCCAGCCAGATACAGGGTAGCTATGGCTACACCTTC | TRBJ1-2 | many | TRBV6-1 | NA
CSARVRGGADTQYF | TGCAGTGCTAGAGTTCGGGGGGGGGCGGATACGCAGTATTTT | TRBJ2-3 | NA | TRBV20-1 | TRBD2
CASSLPGRDEQYF | TGTGCCAGCAGTTTGCCGGGTCGAGACGAGCAGTACTTC | TRBJ2-7 | many | TRBV12-3/TRBV12-4 | NA
CASNGGYEQYF | TGTGCCAGCAACGGGGGGTACGAGCAGTACTTC | TRBJ2-7 | many | TRBV2 | TRBD2
CASSFGTREYF | TGTGCCAGCAGTTTTGGGACTAGGGAGTACTTC | TRBJ2-7 | many | TRBV28 | TRBD2
CASRSNPDTQYF | TGTGCCAGCAGATCGAATCCAGATACGCAGTATTTT | TRBJ2-3 | many | TRBV6-2/TRBV6-3 | NA
CSASWQRAPNEQFF | TGCAGTGCTAGCTGGCAGCGGGCCCCCAATGAGCAGTTCTTC | TRBJ2-1 | many | TRBV20-1 | NA
CASSLWGGAGGNQPQHF | TGTGCCAGCAGTTTATGGGGTGGGGCAGGGGGCAATCAGCCCCAGCATTTT | TRBJ1-5 | few | TRBV12-3/TRBV12-4 | NA